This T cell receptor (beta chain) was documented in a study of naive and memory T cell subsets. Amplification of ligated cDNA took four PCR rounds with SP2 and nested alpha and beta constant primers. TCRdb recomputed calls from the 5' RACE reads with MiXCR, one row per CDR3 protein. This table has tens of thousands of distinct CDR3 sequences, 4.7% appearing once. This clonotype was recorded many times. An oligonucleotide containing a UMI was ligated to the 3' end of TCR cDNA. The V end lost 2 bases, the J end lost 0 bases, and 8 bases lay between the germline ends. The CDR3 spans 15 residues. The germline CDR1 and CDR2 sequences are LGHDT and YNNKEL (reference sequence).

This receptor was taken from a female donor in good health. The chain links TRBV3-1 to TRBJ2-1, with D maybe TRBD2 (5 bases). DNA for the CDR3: TGTGCCAGCAGCCAACCCCGGGACTCCTACAATGAGCAGTTCTTC. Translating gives CASSQPRDSYNEQFF.